This T cell receptor (beta chain) was observed in a study of cytotoxic CD8 clonotypes in ibrutinib-treated CLL. Background on the study: The patients, about a dozen relapsed/refractory and roughly 15 treatment-naive, included approximately 18 who were IGHV unmutated. Study-wide results and caveats: Few clonotypes were public, and these shrank or held steady under treatment. Sustained-remission and progressing patients diverged in sampling times.

This clone appeared a few times. No antigen is known for it. CDR1 is SGHTA, CDR2 FQGNSA, per germline. V dropped 3 bases and J dropped 7; count of bases not matched to a gene: 9. This CDR3 is 15 amino acids long. Repertoires were generated with immunoSEQ multiplex PCR, while TCRdb's copy carries only in-frame clones and drops some. The table records about 310,000 clones, around four fifths of them present only once. V is TRBV7-2 and J is TRBJ2-1, with 7 bases lining up with TRBD1. The sample was PBMCs, taken before ibrutinib treatment. This TCR was recovered from a human donor with chronic lymphocytic leukemia. The CDR3 DNA follows: TGTGCCAGCAGCTTCGACAGGGCTCCCAGTAATGAGCAGTTCTTC. It specifies CASSFDRAPSNEQFF.